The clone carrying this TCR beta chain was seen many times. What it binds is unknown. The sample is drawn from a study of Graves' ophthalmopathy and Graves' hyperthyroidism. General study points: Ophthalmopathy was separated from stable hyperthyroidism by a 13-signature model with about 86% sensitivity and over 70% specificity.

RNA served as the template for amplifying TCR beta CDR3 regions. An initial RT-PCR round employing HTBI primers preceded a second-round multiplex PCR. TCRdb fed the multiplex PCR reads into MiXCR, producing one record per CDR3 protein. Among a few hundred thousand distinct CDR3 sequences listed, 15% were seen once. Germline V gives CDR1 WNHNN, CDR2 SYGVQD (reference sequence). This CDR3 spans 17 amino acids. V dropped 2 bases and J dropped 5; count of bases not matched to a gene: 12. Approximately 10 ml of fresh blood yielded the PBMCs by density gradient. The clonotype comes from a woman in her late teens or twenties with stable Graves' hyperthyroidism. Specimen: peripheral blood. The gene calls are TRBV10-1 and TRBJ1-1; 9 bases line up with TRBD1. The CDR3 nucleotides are TGCGCCAGCAGTGAGACGGGACAGGGAAGCCCGAGGACTGAAGCTTTCTTT. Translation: CASSETGQGSPRTEAFF.